This T cell receptor beta chain originates from a study of OX40 agonist ivuxolimab in advanced cancers. Study background: The study treated patients with ivuxolimab, an agonistic anti-OX40 (CD134) antibody. General study points: Relative to CD4+ cells, CD8+ T cells on average had more expanded clones. Expanded peripheral T-cell antigen specificity went undetermined.

This CDR3 has 14 amino acids. The V and J ends lost 4 bases and 6 bases respectively, with 12 bases between them. Germline loops: CDR1 MNHEY, CDR2 SMNVEV (reference sequence). Here immunoSEQ multiplex PCR was the method, and the copy in TCRdb shows in-frame clones only, minus some. This table holds 50,000 to 65,000 clones, 75% to 85% found once. Points on this clone: Antigen specificity is unknown.

This sample comprised CD4+ or CD8+ T cells sorted from blood, obtained in a trial of the OX40 agonist ivuxolimab. This clonotype originated in an adult with an advanced solid tumor such as melanoma, head and neck, liver or kidney cancer. This chain connects TRBV27 to TRBJ2-2; D is ambiguous. The CDR3 region has the DNA TGTGCCAGCAGTTCGATAGGTGCGTCCGGGGAGCTGTTTTTT. Its translation is CASSSIGASGELFF.